Each of the 17 T cell receptor beta chains below was sequenced from the same sample in a study of technical replicates of blood from a handful of donors. The table came from immunoSEQ multiplex PCR; TCRdb's copy has only in-frame clones and leaves some out. The repertoire has tens of thousands of clones, 92% of them found once; the top ten carry 0.42%. The sample was T cells isolated from PBMCs. The origin of the receptors is a human donor in good health.

The chain combines TRBV5-8 with TRBJ1-1; 9 nucleotides align to TRBD1. Germline CDR1 reads SGHTS; CDR2 reads YDEGEE. CDR3 length: 15 residues. V was clipped by 1 base and J by 4 bases; unmatched bases: 5. The CDR3 is CASSLPTGGLTEAFF. Written as DNA, the CDR3 is TGTGCCAGCAGCTTGCCAACAGGGGGCCTCACTGAAGCTTTCTTT.

This sequence joins TRBV11-3 and TRBJ2-7, with TRBD1 identical over 9 bases. Germline CDR1 SGHNT, CDR2 YENEEA. The CDR3 covers 14 residues. The junction had 4 bases not matched to a gene; V was cut back by 5 bases and J by 2 bases. The CDR3 loop reads CASSDRGNAYEQYF. DNA of the CDR3: TGTGCCAGCAGCGACAGGGGGAACGCCTACGAGCAGTACTTC.

The chain employs TRBV30 and TRBJ2-1; TRBD2 is a possible D gene (6 bases). CDR1 is GTSNPN, CDR2 SVGIG, per germline (reference sequence). V lost 2 bases and J 7 bases, leaving 18 bases between the germline ends. The CDR3 consists of 15 residues. For the CDR3, the DNA is TGTGCCTGGAGTCCGGGAGCCGCCTATGAGAATGAGCAGTTCTTC. This encodes CAWSPGAAYENEQFF.

The V call is TRBV27, the J call TRBJ2-7; 7 positions agree with TRBD2. With V trimmed by 2 bases and J by 3 bases, 1 base remained unmatched. Germline CDR1 is MNHEY and CDR2 is SMNVEV (reference sequence). This CDR3 contains 13 residues. The CDR3 coding sequence is TGTGCCAGCAGTTTAGGGAGGGGCTACGAGCAGTACTTC. This sequence encodes CASSLGRGYEQYF.

The J gene is TRBJ2-7, the V gene TRBV28; D call uncertain. The germline V gene has CDR1 MDHEN and CDR2 SYDVKM. The CDR3 contains 14 residues. V lost 6 bases, J lost 0 bases, and 12 bases lay in between. CDR3 region: CASSPVPSSYEQYF. CDR3 nucleotide sequence: TGTGCCAGCAGCCCCGTTCCCAGCTCCTACGAGCAGTACTTC.

The chain employs TRBV5-1 and TRBJ2-7; tentatively, D is TRBD2 (6 bases). Trimming stripped 4 bases from V and 0 bases from J, with 8 bases between. CDR1 is SGHRS, CDR2 YFSETQ, per germline. The CDR3 covers 13 residues. The CDR3 DNA reads TGCGCCAGCAGCCCGGACTACTCCTACGAGCAGTACTTC. Translating it yields CASSPDYSYEQYF.

The chain carries TRBV19 and TRBJ1-2, with D possibly TRBD1 on 6 matching bases. Trimming pared 3 bases from V and 5 bases from J, leaving 22 bases between. The CDR3 extends over 17 amino acids. Germline CDR1 is LNHDA and CDR2 is SQIVND (reference sequence). The CDR3 region has the DNA TGTGCCAGTAGTATTATTGTACAGGGAAAATCTGAGTATGGCTACACCTTC. This translates into CASSIIVQGKSEYGYTF.

Written as DNA, the CDR3 is TGCGCCAGCAGTGAGTCAACCGGGATCCTTGGTCAGCCCCAGCATTTT. The encoded protein is CASSESTGILGQPQHF. The chain employs TRBV10-2 and TRBJ1-5; D unclear. Germline V gene data show CDR1 as WSHSY and CDR2 as SAAADI. The CDR3 spans 16 residues. The V end was cut by 0 bases, the J end by 6 bases, with 15 bases between.

This chain links TRBV27 with TRBJ1-5, with D hard to call. Germline V gives CDR1 MNHEY, CDR2 SMNVEV (reference sequence). The V end was cut by 6 bases, the J end by 6 bases, with 18 bases between. The length of the CDR3 is 15 residues. CDR3: CASRSEGVKGQPQHF. DNA of the CDR3: TGTGCCAGCAGATCCGAGGGAGTGAAGGGTCAGCCCCAGCATTTT.

The rearrangement joins TRBV19 to TRBJ2-3; 10 nucleotides align to TRBD2. CDR1 is LNHDA and CDR2 is SQIVND in the germline V gene (reference sequence). CDR3 length equals 15 residues. J was trimmed by 6 bases and V by 2 bases; bases with no gene match: 5. DNA for the CDR3: TGTGCCAGTAGTATATCTAGCGGGAGCTGGGATACGCAGTATTTT. Protein sequence: CASSISSGSWDTQYF.

The DNA for the CDR3 is TGTGCCAGCAGCTCCACTAGCGGGAGGTACTACGAGCAGTACTTC. Translation gives CASSSTSGRYYEQYF. The genes are TRBV7-2 and TRBJ2-7, with 12 bases aligning to TRBD2. J lost 3 bases, V lost 4 bases, and 4 bases had no gene match. There are 15 residues in the CDR3. CDR1 is SGHTA and CDR2 is FQGNSA in the germline V gene.

This clone was seen a single time. V is TRBV29-1 and J is TRBJ2-7; 9 bases fit TRBD1. V was clipped by 6 bases and J by 5 bases; unmatched bases: 5. Germline CDR1 reads SQVTM; CDR2 reads ANQGSEA. The CDR3 covers 12 residues. Here the CDR3 DNA reads TGCAGCGTGGGGGACAGGGTAAACGAGCAGTACTTC. It codes for CSVGDRVNEQYF.

V usage is TRBV28 and J usage is TRBJ1-1; 9 bases are shared with TRBD1. CDR3 length: 17 amino acids. J gave up 2 bases and V 6 bases, and 13 bases lay outside the gene matches. CDR1 and CDR2 (germline): MDHEN, SYDVKM. In nucleotides, the CDR3 is TGTGCCAGCAGGCAAACATATTGGGGACAGGGAAACACTGAAGCTTTCTTT. Translated, it gives CASRQTYWGQGNTEAFF. The full variable domain, with the rest looked up from reference TRBV28 and TRBJ1-1, is DVKVTQSSRYLVKRTGEKVFLECVQDMDHENMFWYRQDPGLGLRLIYFSYDVKMKEKGDIPEGYSVSREKKERFSLILESASTNQTSMYLCASRQTYWGQGNTEAFFGQGTRLTVV.

The chain links TRBV29-1 to TRBJ2-7; no firm D call. CDR1 is SQVTM and CDR2 is ANQGSEA in the germline V gene. With 6 bases removed from V and 1 base from J, the gap between germline ends came to 10 bases. The CDR3 runs 12 residues. The CDR3 DNA follows: TGCAGCGTCGGAGTAGGATCCTACGAGCAGTACTTC. This sequence encodes CSVGVGSYEQYF.

The rearrangement links TRBV4-2 to TRBJ2-3; 7 nucleotides agree with TRBD2. The CDR3 is made up of 18 amino acids. The germline V gene has CDR1 LGHNA and CDR2 YNFKEQ. Trimming took 1 base from V and 5 from J; bases not matched to a gene: 15. The CDR3 DNA reads as TGTGCCAGCAGCCAAGTCTACGGAACGGGAGGATGGGGAGATACGCAGTATTTT. It is translated as CASSQVYGTGGWGDTQYF.

The chain has TRBV15 and TRBJ1-4, with D unresolved. The V gene lost 3 bases and the J gene lost 4 bases, with 3 bases spanning the gap. The germline gives CDR1 LNHNV, CDR2 YYDKDF (reference sequence). The CDR3 has 12 amino acids. The CDR3 region is CATSRRNEKLFF. For the CDR3, the DNA is TGTGCCACCAGCAGGCGTAATGAAAAACTGTTTTTT.

This chain joins TRBV29-1 and TRBJ1-2; D may be TRBD1 (5 bases). The V end lost 1 base, the J end lost 0 bases, and 9 bases lay between the germline ends. Germline-derived CDR1 and CDR2 are SQVTM and ANQGSEA. The CDR3 totals 14 residues. CDR3: CSVEVRGTNYGYTF. For the CDR3, the DNA is TGCAGCGTTGAAGTTAGGGGTACTAACTATGGCTACACCTTC.